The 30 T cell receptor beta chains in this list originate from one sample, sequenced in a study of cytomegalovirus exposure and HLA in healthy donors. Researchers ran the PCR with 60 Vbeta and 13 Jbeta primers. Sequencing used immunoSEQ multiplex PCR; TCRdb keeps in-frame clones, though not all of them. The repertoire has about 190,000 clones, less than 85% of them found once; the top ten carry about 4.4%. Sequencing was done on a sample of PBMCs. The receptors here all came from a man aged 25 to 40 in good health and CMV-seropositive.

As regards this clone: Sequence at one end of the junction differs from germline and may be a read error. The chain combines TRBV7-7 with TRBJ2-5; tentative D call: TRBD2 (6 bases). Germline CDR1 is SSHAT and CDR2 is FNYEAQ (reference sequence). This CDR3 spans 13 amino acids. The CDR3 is CASSPRQGREQYF. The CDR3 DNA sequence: TGTGCTAGCAGCCCTAGACAAGGTCGGGAGCAGTACTTC. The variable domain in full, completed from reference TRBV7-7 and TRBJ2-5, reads GAGVSQSPRYKVTKRGQDVTLRCDPISSHATLYWYQQALGQGPEFLTYFNYEAQPDKSGLPSDRFSAERPEGSISTLTIQRTEQRDSAMYRCASSPRQGREQYFGPGTRLLVL.

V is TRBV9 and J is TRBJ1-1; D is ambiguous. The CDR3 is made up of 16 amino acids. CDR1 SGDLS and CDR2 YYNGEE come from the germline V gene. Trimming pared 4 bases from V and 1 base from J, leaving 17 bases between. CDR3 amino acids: CASSPTGKTSNTEAFF. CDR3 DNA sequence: TGTGCCAGCAGCCCAACCGGGAAAACCTCGAACACTGAAGCTTTCTTT.

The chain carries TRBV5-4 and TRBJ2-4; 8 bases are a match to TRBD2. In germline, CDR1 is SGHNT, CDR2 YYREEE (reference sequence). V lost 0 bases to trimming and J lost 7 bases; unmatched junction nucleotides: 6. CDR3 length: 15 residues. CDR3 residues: CASSLDGGGRNIQYF. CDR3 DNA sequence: TGTGCCAGCAGCTTGGACGGGGGGGGCCGTAACATTCAGTACTTC.

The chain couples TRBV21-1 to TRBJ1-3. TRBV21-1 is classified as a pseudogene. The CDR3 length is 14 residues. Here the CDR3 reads CASPSPGRRNTIYF. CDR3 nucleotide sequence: TGTGCCAGCCCGAGCCCGGGTCGAAGGAACACCATATATTTT.

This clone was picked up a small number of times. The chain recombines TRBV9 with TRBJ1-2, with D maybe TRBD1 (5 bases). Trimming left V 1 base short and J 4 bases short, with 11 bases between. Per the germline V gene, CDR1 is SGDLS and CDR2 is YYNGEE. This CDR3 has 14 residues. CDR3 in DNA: TGTGCCAGCAGCGTATACGGGGGAGGCTATGGCTACACCTTC. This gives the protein CASSVYGGGYGYTF.

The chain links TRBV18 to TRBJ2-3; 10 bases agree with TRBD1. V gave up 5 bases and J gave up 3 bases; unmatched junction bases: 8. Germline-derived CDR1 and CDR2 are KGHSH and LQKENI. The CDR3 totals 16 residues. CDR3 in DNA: TGTGCCAGCTCAGCCTCGACAGGGGGCGAAACAGATACGCAGTATTTT. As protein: CASSASTGGETDTQYF.

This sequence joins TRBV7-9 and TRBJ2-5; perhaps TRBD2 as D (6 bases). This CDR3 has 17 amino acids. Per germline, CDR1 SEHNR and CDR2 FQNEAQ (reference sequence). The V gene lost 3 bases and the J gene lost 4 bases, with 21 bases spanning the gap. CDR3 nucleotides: TGTGCCAGCAGCTTGGGGGGAGTGGGGATCGCCTCAGAGACCCAGTACTTC. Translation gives CASSLGGVGIASETQYF.

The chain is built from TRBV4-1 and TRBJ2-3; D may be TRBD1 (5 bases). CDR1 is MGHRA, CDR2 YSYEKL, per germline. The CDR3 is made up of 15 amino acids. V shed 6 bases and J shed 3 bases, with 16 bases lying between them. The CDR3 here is CASRQKGSVTDTQYF. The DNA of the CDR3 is TGCGCCAGCAGACAAAAGGGGTCTGTGACAGATACGCAGTATTTT.

The CDR3 here is CASLRGRTYEQYF. As DNA, the CDR3 is TGTGCCAGCTTACGAGGCAGAACCTACGAGCAGTACTTC. The V and J genes are TRBV13 and TRBJ2-7; D remains ambiguous. This CDR3 is built from 13 residues. Trimming removed 8 bases at V and 2 bases at J, with 13 bases between. The germline V gene encodes CDR1 PRHDT and CDR2 FYEKMQ (reference sequence).

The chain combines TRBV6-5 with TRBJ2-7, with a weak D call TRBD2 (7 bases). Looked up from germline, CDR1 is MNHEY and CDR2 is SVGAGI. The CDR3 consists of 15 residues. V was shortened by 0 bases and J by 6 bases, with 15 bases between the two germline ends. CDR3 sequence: CASSYSGGARVEQYF. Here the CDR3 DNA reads TGTGCCAGCAGTTACTCTGGGGGGGCGCGTGTCGAGCAGTACTTC.

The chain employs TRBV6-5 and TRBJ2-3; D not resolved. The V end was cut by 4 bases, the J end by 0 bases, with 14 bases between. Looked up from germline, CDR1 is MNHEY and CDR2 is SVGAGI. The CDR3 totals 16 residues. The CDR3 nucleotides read TGTGCCAGCAGTTTTAACAGCCTTCTGAGCACAGATACGCAGTATTTT. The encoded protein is CASSFNSLLSTDTQYF.

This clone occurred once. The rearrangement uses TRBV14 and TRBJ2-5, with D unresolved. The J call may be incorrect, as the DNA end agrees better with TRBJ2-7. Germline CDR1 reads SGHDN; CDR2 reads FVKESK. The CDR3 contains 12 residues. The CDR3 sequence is CASSQNSYEQYF. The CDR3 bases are TGTGCCAGCAGCCAAAACAGCTACGAGCAGTACTTC.

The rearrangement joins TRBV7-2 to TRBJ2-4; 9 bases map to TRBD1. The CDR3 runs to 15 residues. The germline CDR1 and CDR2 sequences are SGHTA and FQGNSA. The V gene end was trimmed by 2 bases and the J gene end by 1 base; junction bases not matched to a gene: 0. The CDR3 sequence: CASSLTGGAKNIQYF. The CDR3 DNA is TGTGCCAGCAGCTTAACAGGGGGCGCCAAAAACATTCAGTACTTC. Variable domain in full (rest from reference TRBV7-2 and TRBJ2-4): GAGVSQSPSNKVTEKGKDVELRCDPISGHTALYWYRQSLGQGLEFLIYFQGNSAPDKSGLPSDRFSAERTGGSVSTLTIQRTQQEDSAVYLCASSLTGGAKNIQYFGAGTRLSVL.

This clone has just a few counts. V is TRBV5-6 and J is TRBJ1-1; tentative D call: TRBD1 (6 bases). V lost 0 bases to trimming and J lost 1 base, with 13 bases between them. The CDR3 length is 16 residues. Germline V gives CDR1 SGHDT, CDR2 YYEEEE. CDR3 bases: TGTGCCAGCAGCTTGGATAGCGGGGACAAGAACACTGAAGCTTTCTTT. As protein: CASSLDSGDKNTEAFF.

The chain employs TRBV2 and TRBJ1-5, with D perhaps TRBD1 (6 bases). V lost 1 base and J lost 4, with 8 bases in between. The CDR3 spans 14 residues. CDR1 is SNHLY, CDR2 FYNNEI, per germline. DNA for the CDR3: TGTGCCAGCAGTGAAGGGGGGCGGAATCAGCCCCAGCATTTT. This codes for CASSEGGRNQPQHF.

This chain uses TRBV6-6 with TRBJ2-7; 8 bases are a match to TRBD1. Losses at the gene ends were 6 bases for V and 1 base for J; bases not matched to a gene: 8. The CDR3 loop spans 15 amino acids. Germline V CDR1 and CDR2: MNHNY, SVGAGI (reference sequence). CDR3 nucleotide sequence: TGTGCCAGCAGACACGGGACAGGTCTATCCTACGAGCAGTACTTC. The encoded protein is CASRHGTGLSYEQYF.

The CDR3 loop reads CASSTPRGGRGGYTF. The CDR3 DNA is TGTGCCAGCAGCACACCCCGCGGGGGGCGCGGGGGCTACACCTTC. The chain carries TRBV11-2 and TRBJ1-2; tentatively, D is TRBD1 (6 bases). CDR3 length: 15 residues. Between the trimmed V and J ends, which lost 5 bases and 8 bases, there was a span of 21 bases. Germline V gene lookup returns CDR1 SGHAT and CDR2 FQNNGV.

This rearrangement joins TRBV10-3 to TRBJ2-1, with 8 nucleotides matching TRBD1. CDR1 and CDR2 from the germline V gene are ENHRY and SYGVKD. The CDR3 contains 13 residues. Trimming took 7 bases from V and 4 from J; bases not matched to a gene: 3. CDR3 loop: CAIMDRAYNEQFF. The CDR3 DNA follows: TGTGCCATCATGGACAGGGCTTACAATGAGCAGTTCTTC.

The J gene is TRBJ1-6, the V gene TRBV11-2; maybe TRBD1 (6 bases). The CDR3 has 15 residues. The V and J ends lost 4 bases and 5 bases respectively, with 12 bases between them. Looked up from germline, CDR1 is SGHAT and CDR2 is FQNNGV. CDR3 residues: CASSSLKGDNSPLHF. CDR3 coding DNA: TGTGCCAGCAGCTCGCTGAAGGGGGATAATTCACCCCTCCACTTT.

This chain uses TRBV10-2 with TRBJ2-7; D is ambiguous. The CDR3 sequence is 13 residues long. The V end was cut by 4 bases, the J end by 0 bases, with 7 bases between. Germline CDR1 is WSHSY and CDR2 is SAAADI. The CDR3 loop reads CASSASNSYEQYF. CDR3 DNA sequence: TGCGCCAGCAGTGCGAGTAACTCCTACGAGCAGTACTTC.

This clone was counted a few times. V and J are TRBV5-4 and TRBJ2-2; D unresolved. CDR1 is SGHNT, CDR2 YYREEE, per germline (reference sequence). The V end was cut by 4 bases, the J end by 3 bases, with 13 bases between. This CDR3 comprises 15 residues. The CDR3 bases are TGTGCCAGCAGCCACCCAAACCGCGACACCGGGGAGCTGTTTTTT. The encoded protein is CASSHPNRDTGELFF.

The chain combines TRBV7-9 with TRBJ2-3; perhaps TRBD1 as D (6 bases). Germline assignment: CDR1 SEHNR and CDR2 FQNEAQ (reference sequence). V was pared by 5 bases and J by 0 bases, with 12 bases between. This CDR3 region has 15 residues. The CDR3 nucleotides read TGTGCCAGCAGCCCAGGGGTGGGCAGCACAGATACGCAGTATTTT. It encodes CASSPGVGSTDTQYF.

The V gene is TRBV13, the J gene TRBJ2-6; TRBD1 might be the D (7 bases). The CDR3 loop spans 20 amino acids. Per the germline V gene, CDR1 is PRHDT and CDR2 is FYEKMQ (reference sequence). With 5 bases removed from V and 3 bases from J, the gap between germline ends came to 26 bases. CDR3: CASSRREGGRGADGANVLTF. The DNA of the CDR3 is TGTGCCAGCAGCCGACGAGAGGGGGGCAGGGGGGCGGATGGGGCCAACGTCCTGACTTTC. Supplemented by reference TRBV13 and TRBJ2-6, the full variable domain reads AAGVIQSPRHLIKEKRETATLKCYPIPRHDTVYWYQQGPGQDPQFLISFYEKMQSDKGSIPDRFSAQQFSDYHSELNMSSLELGDSALYFCASSRREGGRGADGANVLTFGAGSRLTVL.

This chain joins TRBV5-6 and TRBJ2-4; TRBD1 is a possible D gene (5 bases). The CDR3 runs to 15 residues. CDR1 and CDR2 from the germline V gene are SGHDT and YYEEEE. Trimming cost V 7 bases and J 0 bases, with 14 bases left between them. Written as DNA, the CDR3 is TGTGCCAGCTGTAGGCAGGGAACAGCCAAAAACATTCAGTACTTC. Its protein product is CASCRQGTAKNIQYF.

CDR3 nucleotide sequence: TGTGCCAGCAGCGGGGACAGGGTCGAGCAGTACTTC. Translated: CASSGDRVEQYF. This chain connects TRBV7-2 to TRBJ2-7; 9 bases match TRBD1. The ends lost 5 bases at V and 6 bases at J; junction bases unmatched: 2. Looked up from germline, CDR1 is SGHTA and CDR2 is FQGNSA. The CDR3 has 12 amino acids.

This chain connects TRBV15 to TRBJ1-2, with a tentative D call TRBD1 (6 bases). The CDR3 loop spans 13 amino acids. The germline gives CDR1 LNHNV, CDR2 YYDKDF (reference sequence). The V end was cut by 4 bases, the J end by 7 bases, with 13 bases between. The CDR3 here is CATSNDRLGGYTF. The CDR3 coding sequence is TGTGCCACCAGCAACGACAGGCTGGGTGGCTACACCTTC.

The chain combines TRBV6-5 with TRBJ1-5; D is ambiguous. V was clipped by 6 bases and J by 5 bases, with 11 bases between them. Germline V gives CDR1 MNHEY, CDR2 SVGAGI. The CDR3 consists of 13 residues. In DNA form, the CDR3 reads TGTGCCAGCAGGGTCGACACCTATCAGCCCCAGCATTTT. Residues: CASRVDTYQPQHF.

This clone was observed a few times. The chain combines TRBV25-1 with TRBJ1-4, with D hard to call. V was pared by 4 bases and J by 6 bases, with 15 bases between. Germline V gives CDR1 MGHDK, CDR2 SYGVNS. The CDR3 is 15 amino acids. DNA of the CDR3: TGTGCCAGCAGTGGAGTCGAGTTGGGAGATGAAAAACTGTTTTTT. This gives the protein CASSGVELGDEKLFF.

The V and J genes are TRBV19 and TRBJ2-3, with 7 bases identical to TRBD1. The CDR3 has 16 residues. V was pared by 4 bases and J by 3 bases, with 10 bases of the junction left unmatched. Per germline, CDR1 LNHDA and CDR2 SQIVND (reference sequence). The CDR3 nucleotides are TGTGCCAGTAGTACCCCTGACAGGGTGGGTACAGATACGCAGTATTTT. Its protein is CASSTPDRVGTDTQYF.

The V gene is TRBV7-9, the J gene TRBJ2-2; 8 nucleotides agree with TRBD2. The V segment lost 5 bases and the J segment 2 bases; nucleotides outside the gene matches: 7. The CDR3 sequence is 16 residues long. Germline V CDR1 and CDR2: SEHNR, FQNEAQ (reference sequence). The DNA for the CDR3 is TGTGCCAGCAGCCGCGGACTAGCCGCTAACACCGGGGAGCTGTTTTTT. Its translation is CASSRGLAANTGELFF.